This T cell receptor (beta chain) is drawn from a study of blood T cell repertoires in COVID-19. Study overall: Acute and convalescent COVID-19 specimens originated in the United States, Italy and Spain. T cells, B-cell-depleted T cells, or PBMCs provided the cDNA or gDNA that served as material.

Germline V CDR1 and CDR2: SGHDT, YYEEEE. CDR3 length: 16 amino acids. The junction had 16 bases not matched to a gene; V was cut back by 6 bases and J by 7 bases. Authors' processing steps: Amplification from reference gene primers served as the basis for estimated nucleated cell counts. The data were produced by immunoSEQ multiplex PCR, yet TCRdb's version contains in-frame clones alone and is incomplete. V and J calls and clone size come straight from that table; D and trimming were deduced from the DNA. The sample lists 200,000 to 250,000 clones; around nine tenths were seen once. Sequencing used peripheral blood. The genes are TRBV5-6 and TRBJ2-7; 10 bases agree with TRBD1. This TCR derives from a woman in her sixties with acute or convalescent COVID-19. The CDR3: CASMRGGGQGYVEQYF. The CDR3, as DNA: TGTGCCAGCATGCGCGGAGGGGGACAGGGGTATGTGGAGCAGTACTTC.